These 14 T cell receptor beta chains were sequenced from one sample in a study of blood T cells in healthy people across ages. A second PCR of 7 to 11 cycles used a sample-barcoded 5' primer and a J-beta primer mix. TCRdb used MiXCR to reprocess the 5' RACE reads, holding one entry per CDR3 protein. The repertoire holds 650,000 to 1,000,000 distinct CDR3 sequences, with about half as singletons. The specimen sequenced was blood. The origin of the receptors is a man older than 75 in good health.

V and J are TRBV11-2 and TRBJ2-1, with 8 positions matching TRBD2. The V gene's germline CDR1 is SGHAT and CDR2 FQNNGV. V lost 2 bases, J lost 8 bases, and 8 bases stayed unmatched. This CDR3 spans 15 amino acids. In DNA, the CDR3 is TGTGCCAGCAGCTTAACGGTAGCGGGGTGGGATGAGCAGTTCTTC. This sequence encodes CASSLTVAGWDEQFF.

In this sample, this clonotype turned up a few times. The CDR3 sequence: CASSTTGLRQPQHF. CDR3 DNA: TGTGCCAGCAGTACGACAGGGCTTCGGCAGCCCCAGCATTTT. The chain carries TRBV6-1 and TRBJ1-5; TRBD1 matches 7 bases. The V gene end was trimmed by 5 bases and the J gene end by 7 bases; junction bases not matched to a gene: 8. The CDR3 is 14 residues long. Germline CDR1 and CDR2: MNHNS and SASEGT.

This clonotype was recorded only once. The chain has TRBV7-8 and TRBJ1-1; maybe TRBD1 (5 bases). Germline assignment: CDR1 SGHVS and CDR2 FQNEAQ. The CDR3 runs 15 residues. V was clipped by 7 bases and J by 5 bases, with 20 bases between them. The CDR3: CASTGGGSRGTEAFF. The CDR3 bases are TGTGCCAGCACCGGGGGGGGGTCCAGAGGGACTGAAGCTTTCTTT.

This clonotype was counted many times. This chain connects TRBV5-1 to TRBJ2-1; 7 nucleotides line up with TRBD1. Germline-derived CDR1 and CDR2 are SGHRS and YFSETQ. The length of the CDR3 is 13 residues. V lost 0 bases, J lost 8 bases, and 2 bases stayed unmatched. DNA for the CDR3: TGCGCCAGCAGCTTGGGACAGGGCGATGAGCAGTTCTTC. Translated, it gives CASSLGQGDEQFF.

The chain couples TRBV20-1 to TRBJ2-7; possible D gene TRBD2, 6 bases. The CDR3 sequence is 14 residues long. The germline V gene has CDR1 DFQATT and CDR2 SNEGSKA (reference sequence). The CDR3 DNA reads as TGCATCCCAGATGTTGGGACTTCGGGTTACGAGCAGTACTTC. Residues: CIPDVGTSGYEQYF.

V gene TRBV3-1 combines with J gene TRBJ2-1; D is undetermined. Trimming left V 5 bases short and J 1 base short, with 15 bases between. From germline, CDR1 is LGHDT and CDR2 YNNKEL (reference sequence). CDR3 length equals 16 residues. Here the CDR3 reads CASSARSFRSYNEQFF. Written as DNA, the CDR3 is TGTGCCAGCAGCGCACGTTCTTTTAGATCCTACAATGAGCAGTTCTTC.

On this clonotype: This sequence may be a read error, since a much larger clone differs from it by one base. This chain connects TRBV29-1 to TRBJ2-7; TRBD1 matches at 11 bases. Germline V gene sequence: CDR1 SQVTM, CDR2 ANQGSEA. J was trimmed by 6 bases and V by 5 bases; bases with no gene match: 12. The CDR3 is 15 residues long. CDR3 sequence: CSVSLSGTGGCEQYF. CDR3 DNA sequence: TGCAGCGTTTCCCTCTCCGGGACAGGGGGATGCGAGCAGTACTTC.

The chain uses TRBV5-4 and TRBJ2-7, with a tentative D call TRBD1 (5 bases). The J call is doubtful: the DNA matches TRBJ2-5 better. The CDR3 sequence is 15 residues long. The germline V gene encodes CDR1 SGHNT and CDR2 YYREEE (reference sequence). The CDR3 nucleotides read TGTGCCAGCAGCTTGGCTAGGGCAGGGTGGGAGACCCAGTACTTC. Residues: CASSLARAGWETQYF.

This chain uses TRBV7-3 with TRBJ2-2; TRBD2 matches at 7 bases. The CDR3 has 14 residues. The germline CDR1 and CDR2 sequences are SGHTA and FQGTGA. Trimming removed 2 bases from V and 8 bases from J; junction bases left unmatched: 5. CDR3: CASSLSSGAGELFF. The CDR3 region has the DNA TGTGCCAGCAGCTTATCTAGCGGTGCAGGGGAGCTGTTTTTT. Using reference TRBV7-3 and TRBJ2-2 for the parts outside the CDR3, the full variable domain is GAGVSQTPSNKVTEKGKYVELRCDPISGHTALYWYRQSLGQGPEFLIYFQGTGAADDSGLPNDRFFAVRPEGSVSTLKIQRTERGDSAVYLCASSLSSGAGELFFGEGSRLTVL.

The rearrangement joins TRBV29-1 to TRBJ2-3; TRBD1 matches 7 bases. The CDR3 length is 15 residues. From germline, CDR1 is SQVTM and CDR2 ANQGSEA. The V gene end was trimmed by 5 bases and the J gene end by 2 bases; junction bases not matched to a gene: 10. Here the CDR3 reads CSVTLTGANTDTQYF. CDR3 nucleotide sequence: TGCAGCGTTACTCTTACAGGGGCTAACACAGATACGCAGTATTTT.

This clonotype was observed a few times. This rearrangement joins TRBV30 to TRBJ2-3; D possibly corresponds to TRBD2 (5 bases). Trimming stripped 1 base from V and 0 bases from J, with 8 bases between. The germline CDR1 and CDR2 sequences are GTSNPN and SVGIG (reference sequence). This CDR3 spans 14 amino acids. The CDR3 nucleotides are TGTGCCTGGAGTGGGGAGACTAGCACAGATACGCAGTATTTT. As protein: CAWSGETSTDTQYF.

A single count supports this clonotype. CDR3 sequence (DNA): TGTGCCAGCTCACCAAGGGGGCAGAGTAATGAAAAACTGTTTTTT. Protein sequence: CASSPRGQSNEKLFF. The V and J genes are TRBV18 and TRBJ1-4, with 7 bases that match TRBD1. This CDR3 contains 15 residues. The J segment lost 4 bases and the V segment lost 2 bases, leaving 4 bases of the junction unmatched. CDR1 is KGHSH, CDR2 LQKENI, per germline. The complete variable domain, with remaining parts taken from reference TRBV18 and TRBJ1-4, reads NAGVMQNPRHLVRRRGQEARLRCSPMKGHSHVYWYRQLPEEGLKFMVYLQKENIIDESGMPKERFSAEFPKEGPSILRIQQVVRGDSAAYFCASSPRGQSNEKLFFGSGTQLSVL.

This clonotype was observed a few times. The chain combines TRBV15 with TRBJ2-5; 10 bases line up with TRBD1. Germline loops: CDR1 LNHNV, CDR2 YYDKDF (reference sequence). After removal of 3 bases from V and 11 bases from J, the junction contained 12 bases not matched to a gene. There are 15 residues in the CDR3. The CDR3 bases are TGTGCCACCAGCAGCCCGGGACAGGGGTTCCATGAGCAGTACTTC. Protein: CATSSPGQGFHEQYF.

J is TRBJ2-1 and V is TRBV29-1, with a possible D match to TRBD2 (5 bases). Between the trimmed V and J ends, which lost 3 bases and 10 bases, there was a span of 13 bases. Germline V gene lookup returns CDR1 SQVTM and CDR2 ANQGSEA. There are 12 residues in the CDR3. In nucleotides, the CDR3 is TGCAGCGTTGACGAGCGACGGGGAGAGCAGTTCTTC. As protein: CSVDERRGEQFF.